Listed here are 4 T cell receptor beta chains from one sample, sequenced in a study of shared clonotypes between healthy human individuals. Sequenced by immunoSEQ multiplex PCR; TCRdb stores in-frame clones only, minus some. The table has about 2 million clones, over 85% seen once. The specimen sequenced was naive CD4+ T cells sorted from blood. The subset denotes: CD45RA+ positively selected. The receptors stem from a man aged 18 to 29 in good health.

The chain joins TRBV9 to TRBJ1-4; D unresolved. The ends were cut back, 0 bases at V and 8 bases at J, with 14 bases in the middle. Per the germline V gene, CDR1 is SGDLS and CDR2 is YYNGEE. The CDR3 has 15 residues. This CDR3 reads CASSVGSGSTEKLFF. CDR3 coding DNA: TGTGCCAGCAGCGTAGGCTCAGGTAGTACGGAAAAACTGTTTTTT.

The chain combines TRBV6-1 with TRBJ2-7; 8 bases are a match to TRBD1. J gave up 2 bases and V 10 bases, and 10 bases lay outside the gene matches. This CDR3 has 14 amino acids. Per the germline V gene, CDR1 is MNHNS and CDR2 is SASEGT. The CDR3 DNA follows: TGTGCCATCGATAAAGACAGGGGAACCTACGAGCAGTACTTC. It encodes CAIDKDRGTYEQYF.

The chain combines TRBV4-3 with TRBJ1-1; 7 positions agree with TRBD1. CDR1 and CDR2 (germline): LGHNA, YSLEER. V lost 0 bases to trimming and J lost 11 bases; unmatched junction nucleotides: 9. The CDR3 totals 14 residues. This chain's CDR3 is CASSQDLRQGSAFF. DNA for the CDR3: TGCGCCAGCAGCCAAGATTTGAGACAGGGTTCTGCTTTCTTT.

The V gene is TRBV12-5, the J gene TRBJ2-1; D gene uncertain. Trimming pared 3 bases from V and 3 bases from J, leaving 9 bases between. Germline values: CDR1 LGHNT, CDR2 FRNRAP. The CDR3 length is 14 residues. CDR3 protein: CASGLTILYNEQFF. In nucleotides, the CDR3 is TGTGCTAGTGGTTTAACCATCCTCTACAATGAGCAGTTCTTC.